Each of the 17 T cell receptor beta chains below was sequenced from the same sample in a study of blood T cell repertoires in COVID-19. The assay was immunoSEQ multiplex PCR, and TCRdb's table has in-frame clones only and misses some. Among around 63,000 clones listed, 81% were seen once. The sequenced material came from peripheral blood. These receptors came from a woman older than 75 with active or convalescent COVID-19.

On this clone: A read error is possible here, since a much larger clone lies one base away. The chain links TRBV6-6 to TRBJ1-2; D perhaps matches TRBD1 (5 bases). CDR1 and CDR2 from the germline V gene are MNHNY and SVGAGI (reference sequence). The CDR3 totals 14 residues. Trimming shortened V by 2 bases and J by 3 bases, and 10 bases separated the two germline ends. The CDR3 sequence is CASSYPTVDYGYTF. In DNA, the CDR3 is TGTGCCAGCAGTTACCCGACAGTGGACTATGGCTACACCTTC.

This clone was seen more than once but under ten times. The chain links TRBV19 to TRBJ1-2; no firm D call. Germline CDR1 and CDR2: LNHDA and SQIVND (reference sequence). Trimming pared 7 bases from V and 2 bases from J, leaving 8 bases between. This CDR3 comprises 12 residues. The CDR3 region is CASKEGNYGYTF. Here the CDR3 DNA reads TGTGCCAGTAAAGAGGGAAACTATGGCTACACCTTC.

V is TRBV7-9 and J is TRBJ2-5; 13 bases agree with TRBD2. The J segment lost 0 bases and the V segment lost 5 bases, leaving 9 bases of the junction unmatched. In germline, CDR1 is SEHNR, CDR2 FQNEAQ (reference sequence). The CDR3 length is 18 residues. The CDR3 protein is CASSLGTSGASYQETQYF. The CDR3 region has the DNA TGTGCCAGCAGCCTCGGGACTAGCGGGGCGTCGTACCAAGAGACCCAGTACTTC.

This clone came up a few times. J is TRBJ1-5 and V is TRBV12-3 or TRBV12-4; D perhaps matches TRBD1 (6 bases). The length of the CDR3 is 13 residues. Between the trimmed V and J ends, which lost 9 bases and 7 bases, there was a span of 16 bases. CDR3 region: CASCGGSGQPQHF. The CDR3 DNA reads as TGTGCCAGTTGCGGGGGCTCCGGGCAGCCCCAGCATTTT.

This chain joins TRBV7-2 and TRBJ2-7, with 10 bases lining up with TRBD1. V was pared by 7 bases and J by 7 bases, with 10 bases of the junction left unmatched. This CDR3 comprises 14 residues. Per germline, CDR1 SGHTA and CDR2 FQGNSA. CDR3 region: CASKRDRGPGEQYF. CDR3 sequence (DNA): TGTGCCAGCAAACGGGACAGGGGACCGGGTGAGCAGTACTTC. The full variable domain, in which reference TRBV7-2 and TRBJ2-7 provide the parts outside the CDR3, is GAGVSQSPSNKVTEKGKDVELRCDPISGHTALYWYRQSLGQGLEFLIYFQGNSAPDKSGLPSDRFSAERTGGSVSTLTIQRTQQEDSAVYLCASKRDRGPGEQYFGPGTRLTVT.

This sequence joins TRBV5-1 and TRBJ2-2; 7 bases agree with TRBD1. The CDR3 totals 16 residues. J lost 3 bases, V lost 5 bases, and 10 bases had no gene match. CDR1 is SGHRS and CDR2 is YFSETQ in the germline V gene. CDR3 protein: CASRSDRARHTGELFF. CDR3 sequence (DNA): TGCGCCAGCAGATCTGACAGGGCGCGACACACCGGGGAGCTGTTTTTT. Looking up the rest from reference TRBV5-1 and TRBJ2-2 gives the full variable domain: KAGVTQTPRYLIKTRGQQVTLSCSPISGHRSVSWYQQTPGQGLQFLFEYFSETQRNKGNFPGRFSGRQFSNSRSEMNVSTLELGDSALYLCASRSDRARHTGELFFGEGSRLTVL.

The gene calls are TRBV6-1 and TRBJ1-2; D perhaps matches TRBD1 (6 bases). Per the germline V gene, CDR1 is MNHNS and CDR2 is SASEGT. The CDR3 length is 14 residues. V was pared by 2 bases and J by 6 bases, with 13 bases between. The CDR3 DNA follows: TGTGCCAGCAGTGAACAACAGGGATCGCATGGCTACACCTTC. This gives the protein CASSEQQGSHGYTF.

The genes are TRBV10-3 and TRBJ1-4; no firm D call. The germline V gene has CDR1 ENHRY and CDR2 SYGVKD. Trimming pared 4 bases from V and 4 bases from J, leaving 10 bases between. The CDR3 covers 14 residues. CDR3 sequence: CAISVSLYNEKLFF. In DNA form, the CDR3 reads TGTGCCATCAGTGTGAGTCTGTATAATGAAAAACTGTTTTTT.

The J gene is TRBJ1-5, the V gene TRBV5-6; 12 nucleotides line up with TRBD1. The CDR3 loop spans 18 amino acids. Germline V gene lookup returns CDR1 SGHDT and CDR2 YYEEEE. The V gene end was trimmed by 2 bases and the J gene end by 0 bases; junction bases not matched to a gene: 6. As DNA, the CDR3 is TGTGCCAGCAGCTTCGGGACAGGGGGCACCTTTAGCAATCAGCCCCAGCATTTT. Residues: CASSFGTGGTFSNQPQHF.

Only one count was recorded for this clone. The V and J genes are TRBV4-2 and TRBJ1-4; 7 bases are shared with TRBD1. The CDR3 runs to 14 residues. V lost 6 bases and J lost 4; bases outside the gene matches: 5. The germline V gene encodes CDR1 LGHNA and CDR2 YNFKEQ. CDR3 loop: CASSRDRVNEKLFF. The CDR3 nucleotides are TGTGCCAGCAGTCGGGACAGAGTTAATGAAAAACTGTTTTTT.

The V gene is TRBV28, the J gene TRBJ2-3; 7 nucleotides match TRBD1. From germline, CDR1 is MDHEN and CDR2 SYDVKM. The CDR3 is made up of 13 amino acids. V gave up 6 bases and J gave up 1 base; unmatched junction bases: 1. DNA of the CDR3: TGTGCCAGCAGCGGACAGGGCACAGATACGCAGTATTTT. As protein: CASSGQGTDTQYF. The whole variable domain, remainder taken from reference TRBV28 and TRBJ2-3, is DVKVTQSSRYLVKRTGEKVFLECVQDMDHENMFWYRQDPGLGLRLIYFSYDVKMKEKGDIPEGYSVSREKKERFSLILESASTNQTSMYLCASSGQGTDTQYFGPGTRLTVL.

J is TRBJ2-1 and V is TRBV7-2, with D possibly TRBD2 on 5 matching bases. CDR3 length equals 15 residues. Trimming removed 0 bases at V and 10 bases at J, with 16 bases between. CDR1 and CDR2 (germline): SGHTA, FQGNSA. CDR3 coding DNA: TGTGCCAGCAGCTTAGCGAGGTTCGGGGTGGGCGAGCAGTTCTTC. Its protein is CASSLARFGVGEQFF.

CDR3 nucleotides: TGTGCCAGCAGCCCCTGGACTAGCGGGGTGCACAATGAGCAGTTCTTC. Its translation is CASSPWTSGVHNEQFF. This chain uses TRBV7-9 with TRBJ2-1, with TRBD2 identical over 12 bases. Germline V gene lookup returns CDR1 SEHNR and CDR2 FQNEAQ (reference sequence). The J segment lost 5 bases and the V segment lost 5 bases, leaving 7 bases of the junction unmatched. The length of the CDR3 is 16 residues.

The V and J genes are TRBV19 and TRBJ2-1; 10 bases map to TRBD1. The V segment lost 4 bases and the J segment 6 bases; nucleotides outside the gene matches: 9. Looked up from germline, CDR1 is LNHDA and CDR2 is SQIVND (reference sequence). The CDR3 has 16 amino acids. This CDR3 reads CASSTIRTGGGNEQFF. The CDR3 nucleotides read TGTGCCAGTAGTACTATCCGGACAGGGGGTGGCAATGAGCAGTTCTTC.

CDR3 protein: CASSLDTGETQYF. For the CDR3, the DNA is TGTGCCAGCAGCTTAGATACCGGAGAGACCCAGTACTTC. The genes are TRBV11-3 and TRBJ2-5, with D unresolved. Trimming removed 0 bases from V and 4 bases from J, with 6 bases in between. Germline V lookup: CDR1 SGHNT, CDR2 YENEEA. This CDR3 comprises 13 residues.

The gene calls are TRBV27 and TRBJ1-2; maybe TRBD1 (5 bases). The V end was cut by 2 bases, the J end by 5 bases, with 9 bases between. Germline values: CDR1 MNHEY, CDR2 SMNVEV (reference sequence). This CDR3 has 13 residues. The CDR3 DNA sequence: TGTGCCAGCAGTTTAACGACAGAGTATGGCTACACCTTC. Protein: CASSLTTEYGYTF.

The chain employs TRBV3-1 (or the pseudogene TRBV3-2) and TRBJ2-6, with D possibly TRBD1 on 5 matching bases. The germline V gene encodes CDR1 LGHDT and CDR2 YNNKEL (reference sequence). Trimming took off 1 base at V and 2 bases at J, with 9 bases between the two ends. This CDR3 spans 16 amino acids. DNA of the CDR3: TGTGCCAGCAGCCAAGCGGCCAGGGCTGGGGCCAACGTCCTGACTTTC. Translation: CASSQAARAGANVLTF.